Sequencing of this T cell receptor (beta chain) was carried out in a study of blood T cell repertoires in COVID-19. In the study's own analysis: Reference gene primer amplification gave nucleated cell count estimates. Using immunoSEQ multiplex PCR, the repertoire was profiled, and TCRdb retains in-frame clones only, with some absent. Clonal size and the V and J genes are those of that table, whereas D and trimming came from the DNA. Found here are approximately 270,000 clones, about 85% of them singletons; the top ten hold roughly 3.1%. This CDR3 is 14 amino acids long. Germline V lookup: CDR1 SGHKS, CDR2 YYEKEE (reference sequence). Trimming took 0 bases from V and 2 from J; bases not matched to a gene: 1.

The sequenced sample was peripheral blood. The chain carries TRBV5-5 and TRBJ2-7; TRBD2 aligns across 8 bases. This TCR derives from a man aged 18-30 years with active or convalescent COVID-19. In nucleotides, the CDR3 is TGTGCCAGCAGCTTGGCGGGACTAGCCTACGAGCAGTACTTC. Its protein product is CASSLAGLAYEQYF.